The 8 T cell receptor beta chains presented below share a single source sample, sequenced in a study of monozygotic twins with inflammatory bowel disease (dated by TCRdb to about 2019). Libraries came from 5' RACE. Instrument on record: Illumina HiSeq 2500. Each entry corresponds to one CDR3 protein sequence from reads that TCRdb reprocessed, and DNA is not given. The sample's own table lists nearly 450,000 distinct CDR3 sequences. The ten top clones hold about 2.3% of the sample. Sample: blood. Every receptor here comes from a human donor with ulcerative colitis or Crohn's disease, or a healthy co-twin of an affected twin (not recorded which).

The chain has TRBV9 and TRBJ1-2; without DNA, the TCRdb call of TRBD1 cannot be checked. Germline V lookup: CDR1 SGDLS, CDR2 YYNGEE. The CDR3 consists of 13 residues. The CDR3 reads CASSERTGWGYTF.

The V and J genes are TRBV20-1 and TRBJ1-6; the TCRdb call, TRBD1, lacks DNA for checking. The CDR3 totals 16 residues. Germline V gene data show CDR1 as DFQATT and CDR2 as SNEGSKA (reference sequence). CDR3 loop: CSATKPGAVYNSPLHF.

CDR3 amino acids: CASSGTYTDTQYF. The chain combines TRBV27 with TRBJ2-3; without DNA, the TCRdb call of TRBD1 cannot be checked. The CDR3 totals 13 residues. Germline CDR1 is MNHEY and CDR2 is SMNVEV (reference sequence).

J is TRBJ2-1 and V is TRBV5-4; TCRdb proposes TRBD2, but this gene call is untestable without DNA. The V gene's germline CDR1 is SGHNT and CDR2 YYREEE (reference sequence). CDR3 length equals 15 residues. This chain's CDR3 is CASSRTSGIVNEQFF.

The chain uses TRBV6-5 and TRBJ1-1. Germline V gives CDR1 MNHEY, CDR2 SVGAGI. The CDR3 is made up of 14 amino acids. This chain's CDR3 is CASSYEGSRTEAFF.

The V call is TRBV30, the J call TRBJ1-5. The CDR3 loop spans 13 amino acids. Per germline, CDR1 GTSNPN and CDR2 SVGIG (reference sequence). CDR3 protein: CAWSVLAEEPQHF.

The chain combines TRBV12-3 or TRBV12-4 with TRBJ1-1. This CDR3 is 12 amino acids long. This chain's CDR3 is CASTEGYTEAFF.

CDR3 in amino acids: CASSPLARVGEAFF. This sequence joins TRBV18 and TRBJ1-1. The CDR3 covers 14 residues. Per germline, CDR1 KGHSH and CDR2 LQKENI.